Presented here are 25 T cell receptor beta chains from one specimen sequenced in a study of blood T cells in healthy people across ages. For the second PCR, which ran for about 7 to 12 cycles, a sample-barcoded 5' primer and a J-beta primer mix were used. TCRdb reprocessed the 5' RACE reads via MiXCR and lists one record per CDR3 protein. The repertoire includes about 970,000 distinct CDR3 sequences, roughly 51% of them detected once, and over 20% sits in the top ten. Material: blood. Every receptor here comes from a woman in her fifties or sixties in good health.

The V and J genes are TRBV5-4 and TRBJ2-1; D is perhaps TRBD1 (5 bases). Looked up from germline, CDR1 is SGHNT and CDR2 is YYREEE (reference sequence). This CDR3 has 17 residues. V lost 4 bases and J 1 base, leaving 18 bases between the germline ends. The CDR3 loop reads CASSPKTRAISYNEQFF. The DNA for the CDR3 is TGTGCCAGCAGCCCAAAGACCAGGGCGATATCCTACAATGAGCAGTTCTTC.

This clonotype turned up a few times. The rearrangement links TRBV27 to TRBJ2-1; TRBD2 agrees at 10 bases. The CDR3 has 19 residues. With 2 bases clipped from V and 4 bases from J, the junction kept 14 bases outside the gene matches. Germline CDR1 is MNHEY and CDR2 is SMNVEV (reference sequence). The CDR3 loop reads CASSLPPPKAGGGYNEQFF. CDR3 nucleotide sequence: TGTGCCAGCAGTTTACCGCCACCAAAAGCGGGAGGGGGATACAATGAGCAGTTCTTC.

This clonotype was counted only a few times. This chain links TRBV7-3 with TRBJ2-3; D is uncertain. The CDR3 spans 14 residues. Germline CDR1 is SGHTA and CDR2 is FQGTGA. The V gene lost 4 bases and the J gene lost 2 bases, with 10 bases spanning the gap. The chain's CDR3 is CASSSQRATDTQYF. The CDR3 nucleotides read TGTGCCAGCAGCTCCCAAAGGGCCACAGATACGCAGTATTTT.

This clonotype was observed a handful of times. The chain joins TRBV20-1 to TRBJ2-3; D is ambiguous. Trimming removed 5 bases at V and 1 base at J, with 19 bases between. The germline V gene encodes CDR1 DFQATT and CDR2 SNEGSKA (reference sequence). CDR3 size: 16 residues. The CDR3 sequence is CSASQAGVAGTDTQYF. CDR3 in DNA: TGCAGTGCTTCTCAAGCTGGGGTTGCCGGCACAGATACGCAGTATTTT.

The chain employs TRBV27 and TRBJ2-5; 10 bases are shared with TRBD2. The CDR3 contains 17 residues. CDR1 and CDR2 (germline): MNHEY, SMNVEV (reference sequence). J lost 5 bases, V lost 5 bases, and 14 bases had no gene match. CDR3 region: CASSPRRTSGIGETQYF. CDR3 coding DNA: TGTGCCAGCAGTCCCAGGAGGACTAGCGGCATCGGGGAGACCCAGTACTTC.

This clonotype has a handful of counts. This chain uses TRBV7-9 with TRBJ2-5; D perhaps matches TRBD1 (5 bases). Germline CDR1 SEHNR, CDR2 FQNEAQ (reference sequence). The V and J ends lost 1 base and 2 bases respectively, with 11 bases between them. This CDR3 spans 15 amino acids. The CDR3 reads CASSLEGHLQETQYF. The CDR3 DNA reads TGTGCCAGCAGCTTAGAGGGGCACCTTCAAGAGACCCAGTACTTC.

The V and J genes are TRBV6-2 or TRBV6-3 and TRBJ2-1; 14 bases are shared with TRBD2. Looked up from germline, CDR1 is MNHEY and CDR2 is SVGEGT. V dropped 2 bases and J dropped 8; count of bases not matched to a gene: 2. The CDR3 covers 15 residues. The DNA of the CDR3 is TGTGCCAGCAGTTACGGGACTAGCGGGAGTCATGAGCAGTTCTTC. Amino acid sequence: CASSYGTSGSHEQFF.

As regards this clonotype: This may come from a read error, since a much larger clone is one base off. The chain links TRBV29-1 to TRBJ2-3; D remains ambiguous. Germline V gene data show CDR1 as SQVTM and CDR2 as ANQGSEA. This CDR3 has 12 residues. V was cut by 3 bases and J by 2 bases, with 6 bases left in between. The chain's CDR3 is CSVEIFTDTQYF. Here the CDR3 DNA reads TGCAGCGTTGAGATATTCACAGATACGCAGTATTTT.

The rearrangement links TRBV15 to TRBJ1-2, with D uncertain. CDR1 and CDR2 from the germline V gene are LNHNV and YYDKDF (reference sequence). The CDR3 contains 16 residues. V lost 3 bases and J 2 bases, leaving 16 bases between the germline ends. CDR3 protein: CATSSDTLEANYGYTF. The CDR3 region has the DNA TGTGCCACCAGCAGCGACACCTTGGAGGCCAACTATGGCTACACCTTC.

This chain links TRBV29-1 with TRBJ2-1, with 13 bases matching TRBD2. Germline values: CDR1 SQVTM, CDR2 ANQGSEA. This CDR3 is built from 14 residues. V dropped 6 bases and J dropped 7; count of bases not matched to a gene: 6. CDR3 region: CSVGTSGMWNEQFF. The DNA of the CDR3 is TGCAGCGTCGGGACTAGCGGGATGTGGAATGAGCAGTTCTTC.

This clonotype was seen a handful of times. The chain recombines TRBV6-1 with TRBJ2-5; no definite D call. The J call is doubtful: the DNA matches TRBJ2-7 better. This CDR3 is 15 amino acids long. The germline gives CDR1 MNHNS, CDR2 SASEGT. Here the CDR3 DNA reads TGTGCCAGCACCGATCACATGGGTCGAGGACACGAGCAGTACTTC. Amino acid sequence: CASTDHMGRGHEQYF.

This clonotype has a single count. This chain joins TRBV7-2 and TRBJ2-3; possible D gene TRBD2, 5 bases. Trimming removed 8 bases at V and 6 bases at J, with 24 bases between. Germline CDR1 SGHTA, CDR2 FQGNSA. The CDR3 contains 16 residues. The CDR3 DNA follows: TGTGCCAGCCGGCAAACGGCGGGTGAGTCGGCGGATACGCAGTATTTT. Protein: CASRQTAGESADTQYF.

This chain connects TRBV6-2 or TRBV6-3 to TRBJ2-3, with 14 bases identical to TRBD2. V gave up 7 bases and J gave up 6 bases; unmatched junction bases: 6. The CDR3 loop spans 15 amino acids. Germline V gives CDR1 MNHEY, CDR2 SVGEGT. The CDR3 DNA follows: TGTGCCAGCATTAAGACTAGCGGGAGGGCGGATACGCAGTATTTT. Protein sequence: CASIKTSGRADTQYF.

The V and J genes are TRBV6-2 or TRBV6-3 and TRBJ2-1; D gene uncertain. The germline CDR1 and CDR2 sequences are MNHEY and SVGEGT. This CDR3 is 12 amino acids long. Deletions cut 7 bases from V and 4 bases from J, with 8 bases between. As DNA, the CDR3 is TGTGCCAGCAATACCCTTTACAATGAGCAGTTCTTC. Its protein is CASNTLYNEQFF.

The chain uses TRBV20-1 and TRBJ2-7; the D gene could be TRBD1 or TRBD2 (5 bases each). CDR3 size: 14 residues. The ends were cut back, 0 bases at V and 0 bases at J, with 9 bases in the middle. Germline CDR1 reads DFQATT; CDR2 reads SNEGSKA (reference sequence). The CDR3, as DNA: TGCAGTGCTAGAGATACCGGGGCCTCCTACGAGCAGTACTTC. Its translation is CSARDTGASYEQYF.

The V call is TRBV28, the J call TRBJ2-5; 10 bases match TRBD2. There are 17 residues in the CDR3. Germline V CDR1 and CDR2: MDHEN, SYDVKM. J lost 4 bases, V lost 2 bases, and 10 bases had no gene match. The DNA for the CDR3 is TGTGCCAGCAGTTTACTCCGTCTAGCGGGAGATAGAGAGACCCAGTACTTC. This translates into CASSLLRLAGDRETQYF.

The chain uses TRBV25-1 and TRBJ2-7; 10 bases are shared with TRBD1. V shed 9 bases and J 3 bases; nucleotides not matched to a gene: 17. CDR1 is MGHDK, CDR2 SYGVNS, per germline. The CDR3 is 17 amino acids. The DNA for the CDR3 is TGTGCCAGAAGACCCGATTGGGACAGGGGAGCCGACTACGAGCAGTACTTC. Translation: CARRPDWDRGADYEQYF.

The gene calls are TRBV20-1 and TRBJ2-1, with 13 positions matching TRBD2. V lost 3 bases and J lost 2; bases outside the gene matches: 1. CDR1 and CDR2 (germline): DFQATT, SNEGSKA (reference sequence). The CDR3 extends over 15 amino acids. The DNA for the CDR3 is TGCAGTGCTAGGACTAGCGGGAGGCCCTACAATGAGCAGTTCTTC. It yields the protein CSARTSGRPYNEQFF.

The V gene is TRBV5-1, the J gene TRBJ2-5; TRBD2 matches 9 bases. The V gene end was trimmed by 3 bases and the J gene end by 11 bases; junction bases not matched to a gene: 14. Looked up from germline, CDR1 is SGHRS and CDR2 is YFSETQ. CDR3 length: 15 residues. CDR3 coding DNA: TGCGCCAGCAGCTCCTATAGCGGGAGCCGCGATGAGCAGTACTTC. Translating it yields CASSSYSGSRDEQYF.

CDR3 coding DNA: TGTGCCACCAGCAGGAGCGGGACTAGCGACAATGAGCAGTTCTTC. It specifies CATSRSGTSDNEQFF. The chain couples TRBV15 to TRBJ2-1; 10 bases are a match to TRBD2. Germline-derived CDR1 and CDR2 are LNHNV and YYDKDF (reference sequence). There are 15 residues in the CDR3. V gave up 3 bases and J gave up 5 bases; unmatched junction bases: 4.

V gene TRBV10-3 combines with J gene TRBJ2-7, with D uncertain. Looked up from germline, CDR1 is ENHRY and CDR2 is SYGVKD. This CDR3 is built from 13 residues. Trimming removed 2 bases at V and 3 bases at J, with 8 bases between. This chain's CDR3 is CAISEGPNYEQYF. The DNA of the CDR3 is TGTGCCATCAGTGAGGGACCCAACTACGAGCAGTACTTC.

This rearrangement joins TRBV3-1 to TRBJ1-2; D gene uncertain. Germline assignment: CDR1 LGHDT and CDR2 YNNKEL (reference sequence). The V gene lost 4 bases and the J gene lost 7 bases, with 16 bases spanning the gap. This CDR3 is 14 amino acids long. CDR3 DNA: TGTGCCAGCAGCCCGAGGTCCGAGGGTTTTGGCTACACCTTC. Translating gives CASSPRSEGFGYTF.

The V call is TRBV4-1, the J call TRBJ2-1; 7 bases align to TRBD2. Germline V lookup: CDR1 MGHRA, CDR2 YSYEKL. Trimming took 3 bases from V and 2 from J; bases not matched to a gene: 7. The CDR3 consists of 16 residues. The CDR3 DNA reads TGCGCCAGCAGCCAGGCGAGCGGGACCACCTACAATGAGCAGTTCTTC. Its translation: CASSQASGTTYNEQFF.

This chain links TRBV7-3 with TRBJ2-1, with unresolved D. V was shortened by 5 bases and J by 2 bases, with 13 bases between the two germline ends. The germline V gene has CDR1 SGHTA and CDR2 FQGTGA. This CDR3 region has 15 residues. The CDR3 DNA reads as TGTGCCAGCAGCCAGTCGTGGGCGGCCTACAATGAGCAGTTCTTC. Encoded protein: CASSQSWAAYNEQFF.

This chain joins TRBV6-5 and TRBJ1-5, with 9 bases lining up with TRBD1. Germline V lookup: CDR1 MNHEY, CDR2 SVGAGI. This CDR3 is built from 15 residues. Trimming removed 6 bases from V and 4 bases from J; junction bases left unmatched: 7. CDR3 protein: CASSPTGGKNQPQHF. The CDR3 coding sequence is TGTGCCAGCAGCCCTACAGGGGGCAAAAATCAGCCCCAGCATTTT.